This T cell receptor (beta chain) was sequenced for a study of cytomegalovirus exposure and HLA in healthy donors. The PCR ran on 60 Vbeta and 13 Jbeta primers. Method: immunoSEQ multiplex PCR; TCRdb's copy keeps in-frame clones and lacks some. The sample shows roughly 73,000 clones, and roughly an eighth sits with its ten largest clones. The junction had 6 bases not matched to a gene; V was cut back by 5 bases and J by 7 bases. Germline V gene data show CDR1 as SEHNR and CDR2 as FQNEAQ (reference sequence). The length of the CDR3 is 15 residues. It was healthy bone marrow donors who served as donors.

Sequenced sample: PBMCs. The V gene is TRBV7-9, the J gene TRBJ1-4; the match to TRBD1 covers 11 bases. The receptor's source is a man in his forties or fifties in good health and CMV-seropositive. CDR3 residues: CASSPGQGAGEKLFF. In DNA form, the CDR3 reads TGTGCCAGCAGCCCCGGACAGGGGGCTGGTGAAAAACTGTTTTTT.